This T cell receptor beta chain derives from a study of blood T cell repertoires in COVID-19. As originally analysed: Amplifying reference gene primers gave estimates of nucleated cell counts. The protocol was immunoSEQ multiplex PCR, while the TCRdb copy is restricted to in-frame clones and leaves out a portion. That table gives V, J and clone size, and the DNA gave D and trimming. The top ten hold approximately 2.8% of the sample, which has about 160,000 clones, roughly 80% seen once. V lost 2 bases, J lost 4 bases, and 11 bases lay in between. CDR1 SGHTA and CDR2 FQGNSA come from the germline V gene. The CDR3 covers 15 residues.

Sequenced material: peripheral blood. The TCR was taken from a man aged 65 to 79 with acute or convalescent COVID-19. The chain is built from TRBV7-2 and TRBJ2-2, with TRBD2 as a possible D gene (6 bases). CDR3 in amino acids: CASSLLSGGTGELFF. CDR3 nucleotides: TGTGCCAGCAGCTTACTCTCCGGGGGCACCGGGGAGCTGTTTTTT.